Included here is one T cell receptor beta chain sequence, with context. The sample belongs to a study of OX40 agonist ivuxolimab in advanced cancers. The CDR3 is 18 amino acids. Germline V gives CDR1 MDHEN, CDR2 SYDVKM. Trimming took 2 bases from V and 3 from J; bases not matched to a gene: 13. Assay: immunoSEQ multiplex PCR; the TCRdb copy retains only in-frame clones and omits some. The table includes some 100,000 clones, around 87% detected once. This sequence originates from an adult with an advanced solid tumor such as melanoma, head and neck, liver or kidney cancer. The gene calls are TRBV28 and TRBJ2-7; TRBD2 matches 10 bases. The sample consisted of CD4+ or CD8+ T cells sorted from blood, taken in a trial of the OX40 agonist ivuxolimab. CDR3 protein: CASSLPAGGSITGYEQYF. The CDR3 DNA reads TGTGCCAGCAGTTTACCAGCGGGAGGGTCTATCACCGGCTACGAGCAGTACTTC.